The source of this TCR beta chain is a study of T cell responses to AZD1222 COVID-19 vaccine (dated by TCRdb to the early 2020s). Regarding the study in general: A total of under 250 trial participants underwent TCR sequencing, of whom more than 200 had received two doses of AZD1222 and around 26 had received two doses of the MenACWY control vaccine. Enrollment into the trials was organized by age into subgroups of 18-55, 56-69 and 70-plus years, and those subgroups contained roughly 140, 27 and 60 TCR-sequenced participants, respectively.

General conclusions and limits of the study: Participants were mostly white British, with more females than males. The authors suggested clonal diversity may have been underestimated. The vaccine-associated CD4 TCRs covered the entire spike protein, and the dominant responses fell in regions 160-218 and 743-854. Because no day 14 peak-response samples were available, repertoires were characterized only after the peak T cell response. Conclusions about previously exposed vaccinees were limited because only six or seven AZD1222 recipients were SARS-CoV-2 seropositive at baseline. Nearly half of unique spike-specific TCRs reportedly recognized epitopes outside regions mutated in the B.1.351 and B.1.1.7 variants. A significant rise in spike-specific TCR breadth and depth was observed after two AZD1222 doses relative to day 0 and relative to MenACWY recipients. In the small 56-69-year group, the increase in depth fell short of significance, most likely because of low power.

The CDR3 regions of human TCRbeta chains were analyzed by immunosequencing. For the original study's pipeline: Repertoire TCRs were checked for matches against a reference library of SARS-CoV-2-specific TCRs that had been generated using the MIRA antigen-specificity platform. Breadth meant the fraction of unique TCRs that were SARS-CoV-2-associated, whereas depth meant the fraction of total T cells that were SARS-CoV-2-associated. Using the MIRA data, every spike-specific TCR was mapped to the spike region that the TCR reacted to and assigned to either a CD4 or a CD8 class. Log10-transformed breadth and depth values were compared by one-way ANOVA with Sidak's multiple comparisons tests. In TCRdb, the immuneACCESS table is reduced to in-frame sequences with V and J assigned. These tables do not hold every clone; where another copy was compared, an unresolved V gene accounts for under half, and the others remain unexplained. The DNA was the basis for D and trimming; V, J and clone size are from that table. This sample has approximately 150,000 clones in its table, and approximately 88% of those were observed once. Jointly, the top ten make up about 3.2% of the sample.

Taken with the paper, the label for time point translates to: baseline before first vaccination. Explained via the paper, the treatment or condition label denotes: meningococcal conjugate vaccine given as trial control. Vaccinee samples came from UK trials COV001 and COV002, including a single-blind randomized controlled phase 2/3 trial of AZD1222 (ChAdOx1 nCoV-19) in healthy adults. For TCRbeta chain sequencing, PBMC samples from trial participants were taken at day 0 and at day 28 after the second dose. CDR1 SGHTA and CDR2 FQGNSA are derived from the germline V gene. V is pruned by 1 base and J by 5 bases, leaving 3 bases of the junction without a gene match. Inclusive of the bounding cysteine and phenylalanine, the CDR3 is 15 residues long. The entry retains the CDR3 DNA only, 45 bases that are in frame from base 1. On this clone itself: There is no known antigen for this receptor. No much larger clone exists at a distance of one base, and base qualities are not known.

Source: peripheral blood, taken on day 0 of MenACWY control vaccination. The chain is assembled from TRBV7-2 and TRBJ2-3; TRBD2 fits 10 bases in the junction. The clonotype comes from an adult in good health. CDR3 reads: CASSLELAGVDTQYF. The nucleotide sequence is TGTGCCAGCAGCTTAGAGCTAGCGGGAGTAGATACGCAGTATTTT.